Below are 22 T cell receptor beta chains sequenced from a single sample in a study of shared clonotypes between healthy human individuals. Profiling relied on immunoSEQ multiplex PCR, and the TCRdb table lists in-frame clones only, not all of them. The data show more than 2 million clones, under 97% seen once. Material for sequencing was naive CD4+ T cells sorted from blood. Subset in this sample: CD45RA+ positively selected. The origin of the receptors is a young man in good health.

The CDR3 coding sequence is TGTGCCAGCAGTTTATGGAGCGGGACGGCTAGCAATCAGCCCCAGCATTTT. Translation: CASSLWSGTASNQPQHF. The rearrangement joins TRBV27 to TRBJ1-5; possible D gene TRBD1, 5 bases. Germline values: CDR1 MNHEY, CDR2 SMNVEV (reference sequence). CDR3 length: 17 amino acids. The germline V and J ends were trimmed by 1 base and 0 bases, with 13 bases remaining between them.

J is TRBJ2-5 and V is TRBV27; 10 bases agree with TRBD2. With 5 bases clipped from V and 3 bases from J, the junction kept 9 bases outside the gene matches. The CDR3 consists of 16 residues. The germline gives CDR1 MNHEY, CDR2 SMNVEV (reference sequence). The CDR3 region has the DNA TGTGCCAGCAGTGAGAGCGGTCTAGCGGGGGAAGAGACCCAGTACTTC. It yields the protein CASSESGLAGEETQYF.

This clone was detected once. CDR3 bases: TGTGCCAGCAGCTTAGTGGGGGACAGGTCCTCCTACGAGCAGTACTTC. Translation: CASSLVGDRSSYEQYF. This sequence joins TRBV7-9 and TRBJ2-7, with 8 bases identical to TRBD1. This CDR3 comprises 16 residues. V dropped 1 base and J dropped 0; count of bases not matched to a gene: 5. Germline V CDR1 and CDR2: SEHNR, FQNEAQ (reference sequence).

This chain links TRBV27 with TRBJ1-2; D ambiguous. The V end was cut by 7 bases, the J end by 1 base, with 22 bases between. This CDR3 is 17 amino acids long. The germline V gene has CDR1 MNHEY and CDR2 SMNVEV (reference sequence). CDR3 DNA: TGTGCCAGCATCCACCCCTCGACATTTAGGGATAACTATGGCTACACCTTC. Residues: CASIHPSTFRDNYGYTF.

This chain uses TRBV30 with TRBJ2-7, with TRBD2 as a possible D gene (6 bases). CDR1 and CDR2 (germline): GTSNPN, SVGIG (reference sequence). The CDR3 is made up of 14 amino acids. With 5 bases removed from V and 0 bases from J, the gap between germline ends came to 14 bases. CDR3 residues: CAWGSGLPSYEQYF. The CDR3 DNA follows: TGTGCCTGGGGTAGCGGCCTCCCCTCCTACGAGCAGTACTTC.

The CDR3 spells CASSISGQPQHF. The CDR3 region has the DNA TGTGCCAGTAGTATTAGTGGGCAGCCCCAGCATTTT. The chain employs TRBV19 and TRBJ1-5; D not resolved. Deletions cut 3 bases from V and 7 bases from J, with 7 bases between. CDR1 and CDR2 (germline): LNHDA, SQIVND (reference sequence). The CDR3 is 12 amino acids.

The DNA of the CDR3 is TGTGCCAGCAGTGACGGACCGCGAAACATTCAGTACTTC. This codes for CASSDGPRNIQYF. The chain couples TRBV6-1 to TRBJ2-4, with D uncertain. V was trimmed by 3 bases and J by 6 bases, leaving 9 bases between them. CDR1 and CDR2 (germline): MNHNS, SASEGT. The CDR3 spans 13 residues.

This chain connects TRBV6-1 to TRBJ1-4; 10 positions agree with TRBD1. The CDR3 runs to 18 residues. The germline gives CDR1 MNHNS, CDR2 SASEGT. V was clipped by 0 bases and J by 4 bases; unmatched bases: 8. The DNA of the CDR3 is TGTGCCAGCAGTGAAGCAGGGACAGGGGAGAGGGGTAATGAAAAACTGTTTTTT. This translates into CASSEAGTGERGNEKLFF.

The J gene is TRBJ1-1, the V gene TRBV7-9; tentative D call: TRBD1 (5 bases). Per germline, CDR1 SEHNR and CDR2 FQNEAQ (reference sequence). This CDR3 region has 14 residues. V lost 1 base, J lost 4 bases, and 10 bases lay in between. CDR3 residues: CASSLELGGTEAFF. The CDR3 DNA follows: TGTGCCAGCAGCTTAGAATTGGGGGGCACTGAAGCTTTCTTT.

The chain recombines TRBV18 with TRBJ1-3; D ambiguous. This CDR3 spans 14 amino acids. V was trimmed by 2 bases and J by 2 bases, leaving 7 bases between them. Per germline, CDR1 KGHSH and CDR2 LQKENI. The CDR3 loop reads CASSPNPTGNTIYF. The CDR3 bases are TGTGCCAGCTCACCAAATCCTACTGGAAACACCATATATTTT.

V is TRBV5-1 and J is TRBJ2-5; D might be TRBD1 (6 bases). This CDR3 contains 14 residues. From germline, CDR1 is SGHRS and CDR2 YFSETQ. The V gene lost 4 bases and the J gene lost 1 base, with 11 bases spanning the gap. In DNA, the CDR3 is TGCGCCAGCAGCCCGGGACACCCCCAAGAGACCCAGTACTTC. Protein: CASSPGHPQETQYF.

The rearrangement joins TRBV2 to TRBJ1-3, with 8 bases lining up with TRBD1. J lost 5 bases, V lost 7 bases, and 13 bases had no gene match. The CDR3 has 16 amino acids. The V gene's germline CDR1 is SNHLY and CDR2 FYNNEI. In DNA form, the CDR3 reads TGTGCCAGCACCATCGGCAGAACAGGGGGACGAAACACCATATATTTT. Residues: CASTIGRTGGRNTIYF. Variable domain in full (rest from reference TRBV2 and TRBJ1-3): EPEVTQTPSHQVTQMGQEVILRCVPISNHLYFYWYRQILGQKVEFLVSFYNNEISEKSEIFDDQFSVERPDGSNFTLKIRSTKLEDSAMYFCASTIGRTGGRNTIYFGEGSWLTVV.

The V call is TRBV29-1, the J call TRBJ2-7; 7 bases fit TRBD2. Losses at the gene ends were 6 bases for V and 4 bases for J; bases not matched to a gene: 6. Germline assignment: CDR1 SQVTM and CDR2 ANQGSEA. CDR3 size: 12 residues. CDR3 DNA sequence: TGCAGCGTCTCAACGGGGGGTTACGAGCAGTACTTC. Its translation: CSVSTGGYEQYF.

The V call is TRBV7-2, the J call TRBJ1-2, with D possibly matching TRBD1 (5 bases). Trimming cost V 3 bases and J 6 bases, with 11 bases left between them. Germline CDR1 reads SGHTA; CDR2 reads FQGNSA. The CDR3 is 13 residues long. CDR3 DNA: TGTGCCAGCAGCTTCCAAGGGACGGATGGCTACACCTTC. Its protein is CASSFQGTDGYTF.

The rearrangement links TRBV18 to TRBJ2-4; D uncertain. V was cut by 2 bases and J by 1 base, with 12 bases left in between. Germline CDR1 and CDR2: KGHSH and LQKENI. CDR3 length: 16 amino acids. The CDR3 is CASSPGPGRAKNIQYF. In DNA, the CDR3 is TGTGCCAGCTCACCAGGACCCGGGCGGGCCAAAAACATTCAGTACTTC.

The gene calls are TRBV2 and TRBJ2-2, with D possibly matching TRBD1 (5 bases). The V and J ends lost 8 bases and 7 bases respectively, with 11 bases between them. In germline, CDR1 is SNHLY, CDR2 FYNNEI. The CDR3 runs 12 residues. For the CDR3, the DNA is TGTGCCAGCTGGCAGGGCCTCGGGGAGCTGTTTTTT. Translated, it gives CASWQGLGELFF. The whole variable domain, remainder taken from reference TRBV2 and TRBJ2-2, is EPEVTQTPSHQVTQMGQEVILRCVPISNHLYFYWYRQILGQKVEFLVSFYNNEISEKSEIFDDQFSVERPDGSNFTLKIRSTKLEDSAMYFCASWQGLGELFFGEGSRLTVL.

The V and J genes are TRBV5-6 and TRBJ1-1; D call uncertain. Germline assignment: CDR1 SGHDT and CDR2 YYEEEE. Deletions cut 6 bases from V and 2 bases from J, with 14 bases between. The CDR3 has 14 residues. CDR3 sequence (DNA): TGTGCCAGCAAACATTTTATGAAAAACACTGAAGCTTTCTTT. Encoded protein: CASKHFMKNTEAFF.

The chain couples TRBV6-1 to TRBJ1-1; D gene uncertain. CDR3 length equals 13 residues. Germline V gene sequence: CDR1 MNHNS, CDR2 SASEGT. The V end lost 6 bases, the J end lost 0 bases, and 8 bases lay between the germline ends. The CDR3 sequence is CASRSAMNTEAFF. DNA of the CDR3: TGTGCCAGCAGGTCGGCCATGAACACTGAAGCTTTCTTT.

V is TRBV5-6 and J is TRBJ2-1; D is perhaps TRBD2 (6 bases). Germline CDR1 and CDR2: SGHDT and YYEEEE. This CDR3 is 15 amino acids long. Trimming left V 9 bases short and J 6 bases short, with 22 bases between. CDR3 sequence (DNA): TGTGCCACCTTTGGGGGAGGATTGGCGACCAATGAGCAGTTCTTC. Translating gives CATFGGGLATNEQFF.

This clone was picked up one time. This chain joins TRBV18 and TRBJ2-2; D may be TRBD1 (6 bases). The CDR3 extends over 15 amino acids. CDR1 is KGHSH, CDR2 LQKENI, per germline. Trimming pared 2 bases from V and 4 bases from J, leaving 11 bases between. CDR3 sequence: CASSPMQGPTGELFF. The CDR3 nucleotides read TGTGCCAGCTCACCAATGCAGGGGCCCACCGGGGAGCTGTTTTTT. Supplemented by reference TRBV18 and TRBJ2-2, the full variable domain reads NAGVMQNPRHLVRRRGQEARLRCSPMKGHSHVYWYRQLPEEGLKFMVYLQKENIIDESGMPKERFSAEFPKEGPSILRIQQVVRGDSAAYFCASSPMQGPTGELFFGEGSRLTVL.

This CDR3 reads CASRGTGGEKLFF. For the CDR3, the DNA is TGTGCCAGCAGAGGGACAGGGGGTGAAAAACTGTTTTTT. This chain links TRBV6-5 with TRBJ1-4, with 11 bases aligning to TRBD1. Germline V gene data show CDR1 as MNHEY and CDR2 as SVGAGI. There are 13 residues in the CDR3. V was clipped by 6 bases and J by 7 bases; unmatched bases: 1.

The CDR3 nucleotides are TGCGCCAGCAGAAACAAATGGAGTTACCCTACGGACTATGGCTACACCTTC. It yields the protein CASRNKWSYPTDYGYTF. The chain joins TRBV4-1 to TRBJ1-2, with unresolved D. Germline lookup yields CDR1 MGHRA and CDR2 YSYEKL. This CDR3 is 17 amino acids long. Trimming removed 6 bases at V and 3 bases at J, with 23 bases between.